One sample yielded the 23 T cell receptor beta chains listed below, sequenced in a study of T cell responses to AZD1222 COVID-19 vaccine. Profiling relied on immunoSEQ multiplex PCR, and the TCRdb table lists in-frame clones only, not all of them. In the table there are over 100,000 clones, about nine tenths of which are singletons. Sequences were derived from peripheral blood, sampled on day 0 of AZD1222 vaccination. These TCRs come from an adult in good health.

This rearrangement joins TRBV4-1 to TRBJ1-4, with D hard to call. The CDR3 spans 14 residues. The germline CDR1 and CDR2 sequences are MGHRA and YSYEKL. Between the trimmed V and J ends, which lost 4 bases and 1 base, there was a span of 7 bases. CDR3 bases: TGCGCCAGCAGCCTACCAGAAACTAATGAAAAACTGTTTTTT. This codes for CASSLPETNEKLFF.

A few counts support this clone. CDR3 amino acids: CSVSLGQGGSGNTIYF. The CDR3 coding sequence is TGCAGCGTTTCTCTGGGACAGGGGGGCTCTGGAAACACCATATATTTT. The V gene is TRBV29-1, the J gene TRBJ1-3, with 11 bases aligning to TRBD1. CDR3 size: 16 residues. Germline values: CDR1 SQVTM, CDR2 ANQGSEA. The junction had 6 bases not matched to a gene; V was cut back by 5 bases and J by 0 bases.

The gene calls are TRBV6-4 and TRBJ2-3; no reliable D call. CDR3 length equals 11 residues. The germline V gene encodes CDR1 MRHNA and CDR2 SNTAGT. Trimming removed 6 bases at V and 5 bases at J, with 6 bases between. The CDR3 DNA sequence: TGTGCCAGCAGATCAGGAGATACGCAGTATTTT. It yields the protein CASRSGDTQYF.

This clone has only one observation. J is TRBJ1-1 and V is TRBV7-9, with D maybe TRBD1 (5 bases). The CDR3 runs to 13 residues. Trimming took 4 bases from V and 6 from J, leaving 12 bases between them. CDR1 and CDR2 from the germline V gene are SEHNR and FQNEAQ (reference sequence). The CDR3 nucleotides read TGTGCCAGCAGCTCGGGACTAAAGGCTGAAGCTTTCTTT. It yields the protein CASSSGLKAEAFF. Based on the CDR3 plus reference TRBV7-9 and TRBJ1-1, the full variable domain is DTGVSQNPRHKITKRGQNVTFRCDPISEHNRLYWYRQTLGQGPEFLTYFQNEAQLEKSRLLSDRFSAERPKGSFSTLEIQRTEQGDSAMYLCASSSGLKAEAFFGQGTRLTVV.

This clone showed up just once. Germline and junction disagree at one end, which may indicate a read error. This sequence joins TRBV3-1 (or the pseudogene TRBV3-2) and TRBJ2-3; unclear D gene. Per the germline V gene, CDR1 is LGHDT and CDR2 is YNNKEL (reference sequence). The CDR3 is made up of 12 amino acids. CDR3 amino acids: CASTQSLHTQYF. Written as DNA, the CDR3 is TGTGCCAGCACCCAAAGCCTCCATACGCAGTATTTT.

The J gene is TRBJ1-2, the V gene TRBV25-1, with a possible D match to TRBD1 (5 bases). From germline, CDR1 is MGHDK and CDR2 SYGVNS. Trimming stripped 4 bases from V and 4 bases from J, with 10 bases between. The CDR3 covers 13 residues. Here the CDR3 DNA reads TGTGCCAGCAGTGCACAGGACCTCTATGGCTACACCTTC. This codes for CASSAQDLYGYTF.

V gene TRBV7-2 combines with J gene TRBJ2-1, with D hard to call. V lost 5 bases, J lost 7 bases, and 18 bases lay in between. Germline CDR1 reads SGHTA; CDR2 reads FQGNSA. This CDR3 comprises 15 residues. The CDR3 loop is CASSTDAGKWNEQFF. CDR3 nucleotide sequence: TGTGCCAGCAGCACCGACGCTGGAAAATGGAATGAGCAGTTCTTC.

This clone turned up a few times. The V call is TRBV5-6, the J call TRBJ1-6; D is perhaps TRBD1 (6 bases). This CDR3 spans 17 amino acids. V shed 4 bases and J shed 0 bases, with 14 bases lying between them. CDR1 SGHDT and CDR2 YYEEEE come from the germline V gene. The CDR3 bases are TGTGCCAGCAGCCCCCCAGGGGCGAGCTCCTATAATTCACCCCTCCACTTT. Its protein product is CASSPPGASSYNSPLHF.

This chain joins TRBV7-2 and TRBJ1-2, with 9 bases aligning to TRBD1. Germline CDR1 SGHTA, CDR2 FQGNSA. After removal of 5 bases from V and 8 bases from J, the junction contained 12 bases not matched to a gene. This CDR3 comprises 15 residues. The CDR3 region is CASSAASQGAWGYTF. The CDR3 DNA reads as TGTGCCAGCAGCGCGGCCTCACAGGGGGCGTGGGGCTACACCTTC. The full variable domain, rest sourced from reference TRBV7-2 and TRBJ1-2, is GAGVSQSPSNKVTEKGKDVELRCDPISGHTALYWYRQSLGQGLEFLIYFQGNSAPDKSGLPSDRFSAERTGGSVSTLTIQRTQQEDSAVYLCASSAASQGAWGYTFGSGTRLTVV.

The J gene is TRBJ1-4, the V gene TRBV5-1; D perhaps matches TRBD1 (6 bases). The CDR3 is 16 residues long. The germline gives CDR1 SGHRS, CDR2 YFSETQ. V gave up 4 bases and J gave up 5 bases, with 18 bases separating them. CDR3 protein: CASSVVSGDNNEKLFF. The CDR3 DNA reads as TGCGCCAGCAGCGTCGTATCAGGGGACAACAATGAAAAACTGTTTTTT.

The chain employs TRBV9 and TRBJ1-4, with 9 bases identical to TRBD1. The CDR3 consists of 16 residues. CDR1 and CDR2 from the germline V gene are SGDLS and YYNGEE. V was pared by 0 bases and J by 8 bases, with 8 bases of the junction left unmatched. The CDR3 region is CASSVAGGGQGEKLFF. As DNA, the CDR3 is TGTGCCAGCAGCGTAGCGGGGGGAGGACAGGGGGAAAAACTGTTTTTT.

The rearrangement links TRBV12-3 or TRBV12-4 to TRBJ1-1; D gene uncertain. V was shortened by 5 bases and J by 8 bases, with 15 bases between the two germline ends. There are 13 residues in the CDR3. CDR3 DNA sequence: TGTGCCAGCAGTGTGGGTGATGTGACAGAAGCTTTCTTT. Residues: CASSVGDVTEAFF.

The rearrangement uses TRBV14 and TRBJ1-1; possible D gene TRBD1, 5 bases. This CDR3 spans 13 amino acids. V was pared by 0 bases and J by 10 bases, with 12 bases between. Per germline, CDR1 SGHDN and CDR2 FVKESK. DNA of the CDR3: TGTGCCAGCAGCCAAGATGGGGCGAGAGCAGCTTTCTTT. Protein sequence: CASSQDGARAAFF.

The gene calls are TRBV11-2 and TRBJ2-7; no definite D call. CDR1 SGHAT and CDR2 FQNNGV come from the germline V gene. V shed 4 bases and J shed 3 bases, with 10 bases lying between them. This CDR3 region has 13 residues. Here the CDR3 reads CASSSPPHYEQYF. CDR3 DNA: TGTGCCAGCAGCTCCCCCCCACACTACGAGCAGTACTTC.

The chain couples TRBV30 to TRBJ1-4; no firm D call. The CDR3 has 12 amino acids. CDR1 and CDR2 from the germline V gene are GTSNPN and SVGIG (reference sequence). Trimming left V 3 bases short and J 8 bases short, with 10 bases between. The CDR3 here is CAWRAGWEKLFF. CDR3 in DNA: TGTGCCTGGAGGGCCGGGTGGGAAAAACTGTTTTTT. Full variable domain (outside the CDR3, taken from reference TRBV30 and TRBJ1-4): SQTIHQWPATLVQPVGSPLSLECTVEGTSNPNLYWYRQAAGRGLQLLFYSVGIGQISSEVPQNLSASRPQDRQFILSSKKLLLSDSGFYLCAWRAGWEKLFFGSGTQLSVL.

This rearrangement joins TRBV6-5 to TRBJ1-1; D gene ambiguous. Per germline, CDR1 MNHEY and CDR2 SVGAGI. Trimming left V 7 bases short and J 1 base short, with 13 bases between. CDR3 size: 14 residues. The CDR3 is CASNPEQRNTEAFF. The CDR3 coding sequence is TGTGCCAGCAACCCGGAACAGAGGAACACTGAAGCTTTCTTT.

This rearrangement joins TRBV18 to TRBJ1-1; D is perhaps TRBD1 (5 bases). The V gene lost 3 bases and the J gene lost 0 bases, with 17 bases spanning the gap. Germline V gene data show CDR1 as KGHSH and CDR2 as LQKENI. This CDR3 is built from 17 residues. CDR3: CASSPFGLGPVNTEAFF. The DNA for the CDR3 is TGTGCCAGCTCACCTTTCGGTCTGGGGCCCGTGAACACTGAAGCTTTCTTT.

A note on this clone: The sample has other DNA sequences that encode this CDR3 too. The V and J genes are TRBV6-5 and TRBJ1-6; no clear D. The CDR3 contains 14 residues. The germline V and J ends were trimmed by 6 bases and 7 bases, with 13 bases remaining between them. Germline CDR1 MNHEY, CDR2 SVGAGI. The CDR3 sequence: CASSLRGGNSPLHF. CDR3 bases: TGTGCCAGCAGCCTAAGAGGTGGCAATTCACCCCTCCACTTT.

The chain recombines TRBV5-8 with TRBJ1-1, with TRBD1 matching over 8 bases. Germline V gives CDR1 SGHTS, CDR2 YDEGEE. The CDR3 contains 12 residues. J was trimmed by 10 bases and V by 4 bases; bases with no gene match: 6. The CDR3 sequence: CASSRTGFGAFF. DNA for the CDR3: TGTGCCAGCAGCAGGACAGGGTTTGGAGCTTTCTTT.

V is TRBV29-1 and J is TRBJ1-2; D ambiguous. Germline V gives CDR1 SQVTM, CDR2 ANQGSEA. The CDR3 is made up of 11 amino acids. Trimming took 5 bases from V and 0 from J, leaving 4 bases between them. CDR3 coding DNA: TGCAGCGTTACAGCTAACTATGGCTACACCTTC. This gives the protein CSVTANYGYTF.

The V gene is TRBV21-1, the J gene TRBJ1-1. TRBV21-1 is a pseudogene locus. The CDR3 has 12 residues. CDR3: CASSFPGREAFF. Here the CDR3 DNA reads TGTGCCAGCAGCTTTCCGGGGCGGGAAGCTTTCTTT.

This chain connects TRBV9 to TRBJ2-5; 12 nucleotides agree with TRBD2. Germline CDR1 and CDR2: SGDLS and YYNGEE. With 3 bases clipped from V and 0 bases from J, the junction kept 12 bases outside the gene matches. This CDR3 comprises 19 residues. CDR3 loop: CASSGPLAGGLSYQETQYF. CDR3 bases: TGTGCCAGCAGCGGGCCACTAGCGGGGGGCCTATCGTACCAAGAGACCCAGTACTTC.

The rearrangement joins TRBV7-2 to TRBJ1-6; a possible D gene is TRBD1 (6 bases). The CDR3 extends over 15 amino acids. The V gene's germline CDR1 is SGHTA and CDR2 FQGNSA. V was pared by 6 bases and J by 7 bases, with 16 bases between. CDR3 in DNA: TGTGCCAGCAGGCCTCAAGGGGGGGCGAATTCACCCCTCCACTTT. This encodes CASRPQGGANSPLHF.